The clone carrying this T cell receptor (beta chain) was counted a few times. The antigen is not known. TCRdb reprocessed the 5' RACE reads with MiXCR, giving one entry per CDR3 protein. The sample yields about 150,000 distinct CDR3 sequences, 15% to 20% seen once. V lost 0 bases to trimming and J lost 4 bases; unmatched junction nucleotides: 7. This CDR3 has 16 amino acids. This specimen comes from a study of T-cell memory formation after mild COVID-19. Overall study results and limits: Among CD4+ contracting clones, most were CM and EM, and CD8+ ones EMRA.

The source of this sequence is an adult woman who had mild COVID-19 (a few samples of this study predate the infection). Cell type and time point are not known. Sequences were obtained from PBMCs or a T cell subset sorted from them (not recorded which). This chain joins TRBV12-3 or TRBV12-4 and TRBJ2-5, with 8 bases aligning to TRBD2. CDR3 sequence (DNA): TGTGCCAGCAGTTTAGCGCCAGCGGGAGTTGGAGAGACCCAGTACTTC. It yields the protein CASSLAPAGVGETQYF.